This is a list of T cell receptor beta chains from one sample in a study of cytomegalovirus exposure and HLA in healthy donors. Sequencing used immunoSEQ multiplex PCR; TCRdb keeps in-frame clones, though not all of them. The profile shows fewer than 200,000 clones, roughly 73% of them singletons. The sequencing input was PBMCs. These receptor sequences come from a male donor in good health and CMV-seronegative. The CDR3 runs from the conserved cysteine through the conserved F or W.

CASSLAQASGNNEQFF,TRBV5-1,TRBJ2-1
CASSDSTSGSNEQFF,TRBV6-4,TRBJ2-1
CASSKGGNYGYTF,TRBV11-2,TRBJ1-2
CASSRAQSPDEQYF,TRBV19,TRBJ2-7
CASSRQGLRTGELFF,TRBV5-4,TRBJ2-2
CASSGSRDTGELFF,TRBV6-1,TRBJ2-2
CASSEYYEQYF,TRBV6-1,TRBJ2-7
CSSSLSYEQYF,TRBV7-9,TRBJ2-7
CASSRLAGISYNEQFF,TRBV5-5,TRBJ2-1
CAGTSGTPNEQFF,TRBV6-1,TRBJ2-1
CAWGTGGLETQYF,TRBV30,TRBJ2-5
CASSEGQVSNQPQHF,TRBV6-1,TRBJ1-5
CASRAGTGPSGANVLTF,TRBV2,TRBJ2-6
CASSLAQWDSGEKLFF,TRBV5-8,TRBJ1-4
CASSLREGDTIYF,TRBV7-3,TRBJ1-3
CASSLGQGETQYF,TRBV11-1,TRBJ2-5
CASSVDQGQYNEQFF,TRBV9,TRBJ2-1
CASSLAFAGVNEQYF,TRBV7-9,TRBJ2-7
CASSEALRIGQVYF,TRBV6-1,TRBJ1-3
CASSSQGFGYEQYF,TRBV27,.
CASSEGTGGNYGYTF,TRBV6-1,TRBJ1-2
CASSPRGLETQYF,TRBV4-1,TRBJ2-5
CASSLGTDLSSYEQYF,TRBV11-2,TRBJ2-7
CASSDRLAPSIQYF,TRBV9,TRBJ2-4
CASSPGTSVGNEQFF,TRBV5-1,TRBJ2-1
CASSYEGGPDTQYF,TRBV6-5,TRBJ2-3
CASSLQGWANTEAFF,TRBV27,TRBJ1-1
CASGLAGAGNEQFF,TRBV7-8,TRBJ2-1
CASSLAEASKRFF,TRBV5-8,TRBJ2-1
CASSLGVGGRGGGAEAFF,TRBV5-1,TRBJ1-1
CASSLDRGRGQETQYF,TRBV28,TRBJ2-5
CAINGGANEKLFF,TRBV28,TRBJ1-4